Following are 16 T cell receptor beta chains from one sample sequenced in a study of Graves' ophthalmopathy and Graves' hyperthyroidism. RNA transcripts were the template, and TCR beta CDR3 regions were amplified from them. The authors performed first-round RT-PCR with HTBI primers and then a second-round multiplex PCR. In TCRdb, the multiplex PCR reads were re-called with MiXCR into one record per CDR3 protein. The data contain roughly 1.1 million distinct CDR3 sequences, about 36% of them seen just once; the ten biggest clones take up roughly 11%. Sample: peripheral blood or thyroid tissue (not recorded which). Receptors were obtained from an adult man with Graves' hyperthyroidism.

A few counts support this clonotype. This sequence joins TRBV12-3 or TRBV12-4 and TRBJ2-6, with 8 bases identical to TRBD1. The CDR3 sequence is 15 residues long. The junction had 7 bases not matched to a gene; V was cut back by 8 bases and J by 4 bases. The CDR3 DNA is TGTGCCAGCGGAGACAGGGGATCGGGGGCCAACGTCCTGACTTTC. Its protein is CASGDRGSGANVLTF.

CDR3 bases: TGTGCCAGCAGTGACCAGGGGGCGTTCGGCTACACCTTC. Translating gives CASSDQGAFGYTF. The rearrangement joins TRBV2 to TRBJ1-2, with TRBD1 matching over 8 bases. The J segment lost 8 bases and the V segment lost 3 bases, leaving 5 bases of the junction unmatched. CDR1 is SNHLY, CDR2 FYNNEI, per germline. CDR3 length equals 13 residues. The full variable domain, its missing parts supplied by reference TRBV2 and TRBJ1-2, is EPEVTQTPSHQVTQMGQEVILRCVPISNHLYFYWYRQILGQKVEFLVSFYNNEISEKSEIFDDQFSVERPDGSNFTLKIRSTKLEDSAMYFCASSDQGAFGYTFGSGTRLTVV.

The J gene is TRBJ1-5, the V gene TRBV9; TRBD1 matches at 8 bases. V was clipped by 3 bases and J by 5 bases; unmatched bases: 4. There are 14 residues in the CDR3. The germline gives CDR1 SGDLS, CDR2 YYNGEE. CDR3 sequence reads: CASSGTGIDQPQHF. CDR3 nucleotide sequence: TGTGCCAGCAGCGGGACAGGGATTGATCAGCCCCAGCATTTT.

The chain uses TRBV7-9 and TRBJ1-3; D possibly corresponds to TRBD1 (5 bases). Germline-derived CDR1 and CDR2 are SEHNR and FQNEAQ (reference sequence). Trimming removed 5 bases at V and 8 bases at J, with 19 bases between. The CDR3 is 15 residues long. This CDR3 reads CASSSGDGKVDTIYF. The CDR3 DNA follows: TGTGCCAGCAGCAGCGGGGACGGGAAGGTAGACACCATATATTTT. The whole variable domain, filled in from reference TRBV7-9 and TRBJ1-3, reads DTGVSQNPRHKITKRGQNVTFRCDPISEHNRLYWYRQTLGQGPEFLTYFQNEAQLEKSRLLSDRFSAERPKGSFSTLEIQRTEQGDSAMYLCASSSGDGKVDTIYFGEGSWLTVV.

The table lists this clonotype with many counts. CDR3 amino acids: CASSDQGRGRNQPQHF. The CDR3, as DNA: TGTGCCAGCAGTGATCAGGGCCGGGGTCGCAATCAGCCCCAGCATTTT. The chain joins TRBV12-3 or TRBV12-4 to TRBJ1-5; perhaps TRBD1 as D (5 bases). Trimming pared 5 bases from V and 2 bases from J, leaving 16 bases between. The CDR3 covers 16 residues.

This chain joins TRBV6-5 and TRBJ2-7; 9 bases map to TRBD1. With V trimmed by 0 bases and J by 2 bases, 5 bases remained unmatched. Germline values: CDR1 MNHEY, CDR2 SVGAGI. CDR3 size: 16 residues. The DNA for the CDR3 is TGTGCCAGCAGTTACTCGGACGGACAGGGGACCTACGAGCAGTACTTC. Its translation is CASSYSDGQGTYEQYF.

The CDR3 sequence: CSARDRAGGFSTEAFF. The CDR3 bases are TGCAGTGCTAGAGATCGGGCAGGGGGCTTTAGCACTGAAGCTTTCTTT. V usage is TRBV20-1 and J usage is TRBJ1-1, with 8 bases identical to TRBD1. Germline V lookup: CDR1 DFQATT, CDR2 SNEGSKA (reference sequence). Trimming cost V 0 bases and J 4 bases; bases outside gene matches: 10. The length of the CDR3 is 16 residues.

The CDR3 bases are TGTGCCAGCAGTTTTCCACTAGCGGGGGAACAAGAGACCCAGTACTTC. This sequence encodes CASSFPLAGEQETQYF. V gene TRBV28 combines with J gene TRBJ2-5, with TRBD2 matching 11 bases. Germline CDR1 and CDR2: MDHEN and SYDVKM. The CDR3 has 16 amino acids. Trimming at V came to 3 bases and at J to 2 bases, leaving 5 bases not matched to a gene.

This clonotype was seen at least ten times. A much larger clone differs by one base, so this may be a read error. The V and J genes are TRBV7-9 and TRBJ1-4; D is uncertain. The V gene's germline CDR1 is SEHNR and CDR2 FQNEAQ (reference sequence). The CDR3 extends over 14 amino acids. With 7 bases removed from V and 9 bases from J, the gap between germline ends came to 18 bases. In DNA form, the CDR3 reads TGTGCCAGCAATACACAACGAGGGCCAAAAAAACTGTTTTTT. It translates to CASNTQRGPKKLFF.

The chain is built from TRBV19 and TRBJ1-2, with 9 bases that match TRBD1. V lost 9 bases to trimming and J lost 5 bases; unmatched junction nucleotides: 16. The CDR3 is 16 residues long. CDR1 is LNHDA, CDR2 SQIVND, per germline (reference sequence). CDR3 bases: TGTGCCAGCACGACCATTAACCGGGACAGGGATTATGGCTACACCTTC. It encodes CASTTINRDRDYGYTF.

The table lists this clonotype with many counts. The chain links TRBV20-1 to TRBJ1-1; possibly TRBD1 for D (5 bases). Per the germline V gene, CDR1 is DFQATT and CDR2 is SNEGSKA (reference sequence). V lost 6 bases and J lost 3, with 17 bases in between. This CDR3 has 14 residues. This chain's CDR3 is CSANTGRGDTEAFF. CDR3 sequence (DNA): TGCAGTGCCAACACGGGGCGGGGAGACACTGAAGCTTTCTTT.

The chain joins TRBV19 to TRBJ1-2; the D is unclear. V gave up 5 bases and J gave up 3 bases, with 10 bases separating them. Germline CDR1 is LNHDA and CDR2 is SQIVND (reference sequence). This CDR3 has 13 residues. CDR3 protein: CASSGDAYYGYTF. The CDR3 bases are TGTGCCAGTAGTGGAGACGCCTACTATGGCTACACCTTC.

This clonotype was seen at least ten times. The rearrangement links TRBV12-3 or TRBV12-4 to TRBJ1-1; tentative D call: TRBD1 (5 bases). The V and J ends lost 8 bases and 4 bases respectively, with 11 bases between them. This CDR3 has 12 amino acids. The CDR3 spells CASGGGGTEAFF. As DNA, the CDR3 is TGTGCCAGCGGCGGGGGGGGCACTGAAGCTTTCTTT.

Concerning this clonotype itself: Sequence at one end of the junction differs from germline and may be a read error. The genes are TRBV10-3 and TRBJ2-5; D is perhaps TRBD1 (5 bases). CDR1 is ENHRY and CDR2 is SYGVKD in the germline V gene. There are 14 residues in the CDR3. The CDR3 loop is CAISDPQGQETQYF. CDR3 coding DNA: TGCGCCATCAGTGACCCCCAGGGACAAGAGACCCAGTACTTC.

This clonotype was counted many times. The CDR3 here is CATSASGLVQPQHF. The DNA for the CDR3 is TGTGCCACCAGTGCCTCAGGGTTAGTACAGCCCCAGCATTTT. This sequence joins TRBV24-1 and TRBJ1-5, with D possibly being TRBD1 (5 bases). CDR3 length equals 14 residues. Deletions cut 5 bases from V and 7 bases from J, with 14 bases between. Germline V gene data show CDR1 as KGHDR and CDR2 as SFDVKD.

This clonotype occurred many times. J is TRBJ2-7 and V is TRBV7-2; perhaps TRBD1 as D (6 bases). The CDR3 is 14 residues long. V was shortened by 3 bases and J by 5 bases, with 14 bases between the two germline ends. CDR1 is SGHTA, CDR2 FQGNSA, per germline. CDR3 nucleotides: TGTGCCAGCAGCTTGGGCGGCAGGGGCAACGAGCAGTACTTC. This encodes CASSLGGRGNEQYF. The variable domain in full, with the rest retrieved from reference TRBV7-2 and TRBJ2-7, is GAGVSQSPSNKVTEKGKDVELRCDPISGHTALYWYRQSLGQGLEFLIYFQGNSAPDKSGLPSDRFSAERTGGSVSTLTIQRTQQEDSAVYLCASSLGGRGNEQYFGPGTRLTVT.